This entry features one T cell receptor (beta chain) sequence. PCR amplification relied on 60 Vbeta primers (plus 13 Jbeta primers). Libraries were prepared by immunoSEQ multiplex PCR; TCRdb keeps only in-frame clonotypes and omits some of them. Found here are some 130,000 clones, roughly 80% of them singletons; the top ten hold around 3.1%. These data come from a study of cytomegalovirus exposure and HLA in healthy donors. J lost 2 bases, V lost 3 bases, and 4 bases had no gene match. This CDR3 has 15 amino acids. This chain links TRBV23-1 with TRBJ2-7; 10 bases fit TRBD2. TRBV23-1 is an ORF, and what it does is uncertain. The origin of this receptor is a man in his forties in good health and CMV-seronegative. The sequenced sample was PBMCs. Written as DNA, the CDR3 is TGCGCCAGCAGTCATCCAGCGGGGGGGCCCTACGAGCAGTACTTC. Amino acid sequence: CASSHPAGGPYEQYF.